This is a list of T cell receptor beta chains from one sample in a study of blood T cell repertoires in COVID-19. The assay was immunoSEQ multiplex PCR, and TCRdb's table has in-frame clones only and misses some. The data show approximately 200,000 clones, with approximately 83% seen just once and about 8% held by the top ten. The sample comprised peripheral blood. All receptors come from a woman in her forties or fifties with acute or convalescent COVID-19. The CDR3 runs from the conserved cysteine through the conserved F or W. A D gene is named only where the DNA matches it firmly. Where a row states a size, it is once, few, many or the class of an expanded clone; other rows omit it.

TRBV25-1	NA	TRBJ2-7	TRBD2	CASSAALAGYYEQYF	TGTGCCAGCAGCGCCGCCCTAGCGGGGTACTACGAGCAGTACTTC
TRBV12-3/TRBV12-4	NA	TRBJ2-1	NA	CASSLVNEQFF	TGTGCCAGCAGCCTCGTCAATGAGCAGTTCTTC
TRBV7-9	few	TRBJ1-6	NA	CASSPGLSGSPLHF	TGTGCCAGCAGCCCGGGACTATCTGGTTCACCCCTCCACTTT
TRBV2	NA	TRBJ2-4	NA	CASSDSDSIQYF	TGTGCCAGCAGTGACAGCGACAGTATTCAGTACTTC
TRBV2	NA	TRBJ2-7	NA	CASSTDSYEQYF	TGTGCCAGCAGCACCGACAGTTACGAGCAGTACTTC
TRBV5-5	NA	TRBJ1-2	TRBD1	CASSSQGTPGNF	TGTGCCAGCAGCTCACAGGGGACCCCCGGCAACTTC
TRBV12-5	NA	TRBJ2-1	TRBD2	CASTYSGIGGGEQFF	TGTGCTAGTACCTATAGCGGGATTGGCGGGGGGGAGCAGTTCTTC
TRBV6-2/TRBV6-3	NA	TRBJ2-1	TRBD2	CASSYSGTSGSSFAYNEQFF	TGTGCCAGCAGTTACTCCGGGACTAGCGGGTCCTCCTTCGCCTACAATGAGCAGTTCTTC
TRBV6-5	NA	TRBJ2-7	NA	CASSYSAAVAAYEQYF	TGTGCCAGCAGTTACTCGGCAGCGGTGGCAGCCTACGAGCAGTACTTC
TRBV7-2	NA	TRBJ2-3	NA	CASSWLSTDTQYF	TGTGCCAGCAGCTGGCTGAGCACAGATACGCAGTATTTT
TRBV28	NA	TRBJ2-1	NA	CASSGFHPAFERSSYNEQFF	TGTGCCAGCAGTGGCTTTCATCCCGCATTTGAGCGGAGCTCCTACAATGAGCAGTTCTTC
TRBV30	NA	TRBJ2-1	TRBD2	CAWRCSGGASYNEQFF	TGTGCCTGGAGATGTAGCGGGGGGGCCTCCTACAATGAGCAGTTCTTC
TRBV4-3	NA	TRBJ1-3	NA	CASSSRSPGNTIYF	TGCGCCAGCAGCTCCCGGAGTCCTGGAAACACCATATATTTT
TRBV5-8	NA	TRBJ2-2	TRBD1	CASSLIGAGTGYIGELFF	TGTGCCAGCAGCTTGATCGGAGCCGGGACAGGGTACATCGGGGAGCTGTTTTTT